These T cell receptor beta chains were read from a single sample in a study of blood T cell repertoires in COVID-19. Here immunoSEQ multiplex PCR was the method, and the copy in TCRdb shows in-frame clones only, minus some. This sample has 150,000 to 200,000 clones; more than 75% occur once, and the top ten carry less than 5.5%. Sequenced material: peripheral blood. The receptors shown here come from a human donor in a cohort sampled during active COVID-19. The CDR3 runs from the conserved cysteine through the conserved F or W. The D gene is left open where the match is weak. Size is omitted from some rows. Given values are once, few, many or a class for expanded clones.

v_call	d_call	clone_size	j_call	cdr3_aa	cdr3_nt
TRBV18	TRBD1	NA	TRBJ1-1	CASSPRQGAWTEAFF	TGTGCCAGCTCACCTCGACAGGGGGCATGGACTGAAGCTTTCTTT
TRBV19	TRBD2	NA	TRBJ2-1	CASSIVGSGLVGDEQFF	TGTGCCAGTAGTATAGTGGGCTCTGGACTAGTAGGAGATGAGCAGTTCTTC
TRBV25-1	NA	NA	TRBJ2-7	CASSIQGYEQYF	TGTGCCAGCAGTATTCAGGGCTACGAGCAGTACTTC
TRBV19	NA	NA	TRBJ2-7	CASRAGSEQYF	TGTGCCAGTAGAGCGGGCAGCGAGCAGTACTTC
TRBV24-1	TRBD1	NA	TRBJ2-1	CATKRTGGSNEQFF	TGTGCCACCAAAAGGACAGGGGGTAGCAATGAGCAGTTCTTC
TRBV19	TRBD2	NA	TRBJ2-3	CASSTGTSGSADTQYF	TGTGCCAGTAGTACCGGGACTAGCGGGAGCGCAGATACGCAGTATTTT
TRBV18	NA	NA	TRBJ2-1	CASSTQGGIEQFF	TGTGCCAGCTCAACTCAGGGAGGTATTGAGCAGTTCTTC
TRBV4-2	NA	once	TRBJ2-3	CASSQELLAGTDTQYF	TGTGCCAGCAGCCAAGAGTTGTTAGCGGGCACAGATACGCAGTATTTT
TRBV5-3	TRBD1	NA	TRBJ2-5	CARSLRGGRQETQYF	TGTGCCAGAAGCCTGAGAGGGGGCCGACAAGAGACCCAGTACTTC
TRBV28	NA	NA	TRBJ2-3	CASSLVAASTDTQYF	TGTGCCAGCAGCCTCGTAGCGGCTAGCACAGATACGCAGTATTTT
TRBV13	TRBD2	NA	TRBJ2-7	CASSLSGSNYEQYF	TGTGCCAGCAGCCTTAGCGGGTCGAACTACGAGCAGTACTTC
TRBV6-5	NA	NA	TRBJ2-7	CASSHTGNVGYEQYF	TGTGCCAGCAGTCACACAGGGAACGTGGGGTACGAGCAGTACTTC
TRBV25-1	TRBD1	NA	TRBJ2-5	CASIRQGQETQYF	TGTGCCAGCATAAGACAGGGGCAAGAGACCCAGTACTTC
TRBV5-6	TRBD1	NA	TRBJ2-7	CASSLRGQGRNEQYF	TGTGCCAGCAGCTTAAGGGGACAGGGTAGGAACGAGCAGTACTTC
TRBV6-2/TRBV6-3	NA	few	TRBJ1-4	CASSYSIWQGGEKLFF	TGTGCCAGCAGTTACTCGATTTGGCAGGGCGGCGAAAAACTGTTTTTT
TRBV5-1	NA	NA	TRBJ1-2	CASSLDSASYGYTF	TGCGCCAGCAGCTTGGATTCGGCTAGCTATGGCTACACCTTC
TRBV5-6	NA	NA	TRBJ2-7	CASSLGQQHYEQYF	TGTGCCAGCAGCTTGGGACAACAACACTACGAGCAGTACTTC
TRBV7-9	TRBD1	NA	TRBJ1-4	CASSAGQAENEKLFF	TGTGCCAGCAGCGCCGGACAGGCTGAAAATGAAAAACTGTTTTTT
TRBV11-2	NA	once	TRBJ2-1	CASSLETGQLYNEQFF	TGTGCCAGCAGCTTAGAGACAGGACAGCTCTACAATGAGCAGTTCTTC
TRBV5-6	TRBD2	once	TRBJ2-3	CASSTATSGGESDTQYF	TGTGCCAGCAGCACAGCGACTAGCGGGGGAGAATCAGATACGCAGTATTTT
TRBV9	NA	NA	TRBJ1-4	CASSVASGGVGEKLFF	TGTGCCAGCAGCGTAGCCTCTGGAGGGGTTGGGGAAAAACTGTTTTTT
TRBV5-1	NA	NA	TRBJ1-6	CASSFGGSYNSPLHF	TGCGCCAGCAGCTTCGGGGGCTCCTATAATTCACCCCTCCACTTT
TRBV12-3/TRBV12-4	TRBD1	NA	TRBJ2-7	CASRNDRVEQYF	TGTGCCAGCAGAAACGACAGGGTCGAGCAGTACTTC
TRBV20-1	TRBD2	NA	TRBJ2-7	CSASSSGLAFRQYF	TGCAGTGCTAGTTCTTCGGGACTAGCCTTCCGGCAGTACTTC
TRBV3-1/TRBV3-2	NA	NA	TRBJ1-2	CASSLPGVYGYTF	TGTGCCAGCAGCCTGCCAGGGGTCTATGGCTACACCTTC
TRBV7-2	TRBD1	NA	TRBJ2-7	CASSFGTVGYEQYF	TGTGCCAGCAGCTTCGGGACAGTTGGCTACGAGCAGTACTTC
TRBV6-4	NA	NA	TRBJ2-3	CASSDQGRDTDTQYF	TGTGCCAGCAGTGACCAGGGAAGGGACACAGATACGCAGTATTTT
TRBV7-2	TRBD1	NA	TRBJ2-1	CASSFGQGYNEQFF	TGTGCCAGCAGCTTCGGACAGGGGTACAATGAGCAGTTCTTC
TRBV6-6	TRBD2	NA	TRBJ2-3	CASSPRGGTTDTQYF	TGTGCCAGCAGTCCACGGGGGGGGACCACAGATACGCAGTATTTT